Listed below are T cell receptor beta chains from one sample, sequenced in a study of OX40 agonist ivuxolimab in advanced cancers. The assay was immunoSEQ multiplex PCR, and TCRdb's table has in-frame clones only and misses some. The sample lists 72,000 or so clones; around 90% were seen once. The sequencing used CD4+ or CD8+ T cells sorted from blood, collected in a trial of the OX40 agonist ivuxolimab. These receptors were collected from an adult with an advanced solid tumor such as melanoma, head and neck, liver or kidney cancer. Both conserved end residues are part of each CDR3. Fields, in order: J gene, V gene, clone size, D gene, CDR3 DNA, CDR3 protein. The D gene is left open where the match is weak. Rows give clone size only sometimes, using once, few, many, or a class for an expanded clone.

TRBJ1-2,TRBV6-6,NA,NA,TGTGCCAGCAGTTACTCTTCCCGTACAGCGAACTATGGCTACACCTTC,CASSYSSRTANYGYTF
TRBJ2-3,TRBV9,NA,TRBD2,TGTGCCAGCAGCGTAGGTTCAGGGACTAGCGGGAGGAGGCGCACAGATACGCAGTATTTT,CASSVGSGTSGRRRTDTQYF
TRBJ1-2,TRBV7-2,once,NA,TGTGCCAGCAGCTCCCGACAGGCGGCAAACTATGGCTACACCTTC,CASSSRQAANYGYTF
TRBJ1-5,TRBV18,NA,NA,TGTGCCAGCTCACTCCAGGGTGGCAATCAGCCCCAGCATTTT,CASSLQGGNQPQHF
TRBJ2-3,TRBV6-5,once,NA,TGTGCCAGCAGTTACTCGGAGGGGAACACAGATACGCAGTATTTT,CASSYSEGNTDTQYF
TRBJ2-1,TRBV11-2,NA,TRBD2,TGTGCCAGCAGCCCTCTTGGGGGGGGTTACAATGAGCAGTTCTTC,CASSPLGGGYNEQFF
TRBJ2-7,TRBV2,once,NA,TGTGCCAGCAGTGATTGGGAGCAGTACTTC,CASSDWEQYF
TRBJ2-5,TRBV7-2,NA,TRBD2,TGTGCCAGCAGCTTAATGGGGAGCGGGGGCCAAGAGACCCAGTACTTC,CASSLMGSGGQETQYF
TRBJ2-1,TRBV10-3,NA,TRBD2,TGTGCCATCAGTGTTCGCGGGGCGGGAGGGGGCAATGAGCAGTTCTTC,CAISVRGAGGGNEQFF
TRBJ2-7,TRBV5-1,few,NA,TGCGCCAGCAGCTTGGCCGAGGGCTACGAGCAGTACTTC,CASSLAEGYEQYF
TRBJ1-1,TRBV6-5,NA,NA,TGTGCCAGCAGTTACTCGCGGTCTGGGGACACTGAAGCTTTCTTT,CASSYSRSGDTEAFF
TRBJ1-2,TRBV28,NA,NA,TGTGCCAGCAGTTTAGGCGGATATGGTTACACCTTC,CASSLGGYGYTF
TRBJ2-2,TRBV10-3,NA,TRBD1,TGTGCCATCAGGGGGACAGACATCACCGGGGAGCTGTTTTTT,CAIRGTDITGELFF
TRBJ2-7,TRBV7-9,NA,NA,TGTGCCAGCAGCCAAGAGCAGGGTAAAACGCAGTACTTC,CASSQEQGKTQYF
TRBJ1-6,TRBV5-8,NA,NA,TGTGCCAGCAGCTTGATTGGGGGCGCATATAATTCACCCCTCCACTTT,CASSLIGGAYNSPLHF
TRBJ2-5,TRBV18,NA,NA,TGTGCCAGCTCACGCTCCAGGGGCCGAGAGACCCAGTACTTC,CASSRSRGRETQYF
TRBJ2-5,TRBV7-9,once,TRBD2,TGTGCCAGTTATCCGGGACTAGAGCTGGGGGACCTAGCCCAGTACTTC,CASYPGLELGDLAQYF
TRBJ2-1,TRBV4-3,NA,NA,TGCGCCAGCAGCCAACTAGCGTCCTCCTACAATGAGCAGTTCTTC,CASSQLASSYNEQFF
TRBJ2-1,TRBV6-1,few,TRBD2,TGTGCCAGCAGTGAACCGGGACTAGCAACGAATGAGCAGTTCTTC,CASSEPGLATNEQFF
TRBJ2-5,TRBV19,NA,NA,TGTGCCAGTAGAAACGGGGAGACCCAGTACTTC,CASRNGETQYF
TRBJ2-7,TRBV4-1,NA,TRBD1,TGCGCCAGCAGCCAAGGACAGGGGGGCTCCTACGAGCAGTACTTC,CASSQGQGGSYEQYF
TRBJ2-7,TRBV2,NA,NA,TGTGCCAGCCTAGGGGGGGAAGGGTTTAGTTCCTACGAGCAGTACTTC,CASLGGEGFSSYEQYF
TRBJ2-5,TRBV7-6,NA,TRBD1,TGTGCCAGCAGCTTAGGGGGGACAGCACAAGAGACCCAGTACTTC,CASSLGGTAQETQYF
TRBJ2-1,TRBV5-4,NA,NA,TGTGCCAGCAGCTTAGGTGTCTACAATGAGCAGTTCTTC,CASSLGVYNEQFF
TRBJ2-3,TRBV5-1,NA,TRBD2,TGCGCCAGCAGCTCCTATTCTAGCGGGAGGAGCACAGATACGCAGTATTTT,CASSSYSSGRSTDTQYF
TRBJ2-1,TRBV18,few,NA,TGTGCCAGCTCACCACCGTCGGGAGCCTACAATGAGCAGTTCTTC,CASSPPSGAYNEQFF
TRBJ1-2,TRBV30,NA,NA,TGTGCCTGGACCCCCGGGGGATATGGCTACACCTTC,CAWTPGGYGYTF